This T cell receptor (beta chain) was observed in a study of T-cell reconstitution after alpha-beta-depleted transplantation in children. Trimming at V came to 0 bases and at J to 0 bases, leaving 6 bases not matched to a gene. The CDR3 runs 18 residues. The germline gives CDR1 SGHDT, CDR2 YYEEEE. Using unique molecular identifiers, the investigators prepared the TCRbeta library. One entry per CDR3 protein results from TCRdb running MiXCR on the PCR reads. The sample yields some 200,000 distinct CDR3 sequences, about 14% seen once. V usage is TRBV5-6 and J usage is TRBJ2-6; TRBD2 agrees at 7 bases. This TCR was sampled from a human donor who donated a stem cell graft to a child with acute lymphoblastic leukemia. This sample comprised PBMCs from the stem cell graft donor, obtained from the stem cell graft. The DNA for the CDR3 is TGTGCCAGCAGCTTGGGGAGCGGGATCATCTCTGGGGCCAACGTCCTGACTTTC. Translation: CASSLGSGIISGANVLTF. The variable domain in full, completed from reference TRBV5-6 and TRBJ2-6, reads DAGVTQSPTHLIKTRGQQVTLRCSPKSGHDTVSWYQQALGQGPQFIFQYYEEEERQRGNFPDRFSGHQFPNYSSELNVNALLLGDSALYLCASSLGSGIISGANVLTFGAGSRLTVL.